This T cell receptor (beta chain) stems from a study of early stage breast cancer tumors. V was shortened by 4 bases and J by 10 bases, with 10 bases between the two germline ends. Germline-derived CDR1 and CDR2 are LNHDA and SQIVND (reference sequence). This CDR3 is 11 amino acids long. Each sample had two DNA replicates, approximately 0.52 ug blood or about 1.5 ug tissue. Only in-frame clones appear in the TCRdb table, and some are missing; sequencing was by immunoSEQ multiplex PCR. The repertoire holds 5,500 to 7,000 clones, with around 73% as singletons. Study-level results: Commonly generated sequences made up most enriched TCRB sequences shared between patients.

This clone was observed a handful of times. Its antigen is not identified. Sufficient DNA from normal breast often required roughly 95-320 mg tissue. The source of this sequence is a person in their 40s with breast cancer. Sequenced: normal breast tissue next to the tumor. This chain links TRBV19 with TRBJ1-1; D ambiguous. For the CDR3, the DNA is TGTGCCAGTAGTACGAAAGGAGGAGCTTTCTTT. This encodes CASSTKGGAFF.